The 31 T cell receptor beta chains below come from one sample, sequenced in a study of T cell responses to AZD1222 COVID-19 vaccine. Assay: immunoSEQ multiplex PCR; the TCRdb copy retains only in-frame clones and omits some. The top ten clones hold roughly 3.1% of a sample with 130,000 to 150,000 clones, roughly 90% of them seen once. Sequenced here: peripheral blood, sampled on day 0 of AZD1222 vaccination. The receptors stem from an adult in good health.

This CDR3 is CASSQETDTQYF. CDR3 in DNA: TGCGCCAGCAGCCAAGAGACAGATACGCAGTATTTT. The V and J genes are TRBV4-3 and TRBJ2-3; D not certain. Germline assignment: CDR1 LGHNA and CDR2 YSLEER. Trimming took 0 bases from V and 3 from J, leaving 1 base between them. CDR3 length: 12 amino acids.

V gene TRBV25-1 combines with J gene TRBJ1-2, with D unclear. Per germline, CDR1 MGHDK and CDR2 SYGVNS. The CDR3 extends over 15 amino acids. The V end was cut by 6 bases, the J end by 4 bases, with 18 bases between. The CDR3 is CASRSGSSFIYGYTF. The CDR3 nucleotides read TGTGCCAGCAGGTCCGGGAGCTCCTTCATCTATGGCTACACCTTC.

The chain carries TRBV9 and TRBJ2-7, with no clear D. Per germline, CDR1 SGDLS and CDR2 YYNGEE. Trimming stripped 1 base from V and 6 bases from J, with 17 bases between. The CDR3 extends over 15 amino acids. The DNA of the CDR3 is TGTGCCAGCAGCGTATATTTTGACGGATCCGGCGAGCAGTACTTC. Translated, it gives CASSVYFDGSGEQYF.

The V and J genes are TRBV2 and TRBJ2-1, with D possibly being TRBD1 (6 bases). Germline-derived CDR1 and CDR2 are SNHLY and FYNNEI. Trimming pared 4 bases from V and 7 bases from J, leaving 11 bases between. The CDR3 consists of 13 residues. The CDR3 loop is CASSVEGVNEQFF. As DNA, the CDR3 is TGTGCCAGCAGTGTCGAGGGGGTGAATGAGCAGTTCTTC.

The chain recombines TRBV3-1 (or the pseudogene TRBV3-2) with TRBJ2-7; D may correspond to TRBD1 or TRBD2 (5 bases each). Germline V gene data show CDR1 as LGHDT and CDR2 as YNNKEL (reference sequence). Trimming took off 3 bases at V and 9 bases at J, with 9 bases between the two ends. The CDR3 runs to 11 residues. CDR3 region: CASSQGRVQYF. Here the CDR3 DNA reads TGTGCCAGCAGCCAGGGGCGGGTGCAGTACTTC.

The rearrangement links TRBV24-1 to TRBJ2-7; D not certain. CDR1 is KGHDR and CDR2 is SFDVKD in the germline V gene. The V end was cut by 6 bases, the J end by 7 bases, with 18 bases between. This CDR3 region has 14 residues. CDR3: CATSNWAFGGEQYF. DNA for the CDR3: TGTGCCACCAGTAATTGGGCCTTCGGCGGAGAGCAGTACTTC.

Note on this clone: The junction shows a germline mismatch at one end, possibly a read error. The rearrangement joins TRBV5-6 to TRBJ2-1; TRBD2 might be the D (7 bases). Germline assignment: CDR1 SGHDT and CDR2 YYEEEE. This CDR3 spans 12 amino acids. The DNA for the CDR3 is TGTGCCAGCAGCTTGGAGTGGGGGGGCCAGGTCTTC. It translates to CASSLEWGGQVF.

V is TRBV6-6 and J is TRBJ2-7; tentative D call: TRBD1 (6 bases). The germline V gene encodes CDR1 MNHNY and CDR2 SVGAGI (reference sequence). Trimming stripped 3 bases from V and 2 bases from J, with 8 bases between. This CDR3 is built from 13 residues. The DNA of the CDR3 is TGTGCCAGCAGTTATAACAGGGCCTACGAGCAGTACTTC. It encodes CASSYNRAYEQYF.

The gene calls are TRBV9 and TRBJ1-4; no clear D gene. Germline-derived CDR1 and CDR2 are SGDLS and YYNGEE. Trimming left V 2 bases short and J 2 bases short, with 7 bases between. The CDR3 loop spans 14 amino acids. Here the CDR3 DNA reads TGTGCCAGCAGCGTCGAGGCCACTAATGAAAAACTGTTTTTT. Its translation: CASSVEATNEKLFF.

This sequence joins TRBV28 and TRBJ1-1; maybe TRBD1 (5 bases). Germline CDR1 MDHEN, CDR2 SYDVKM. The CDR3 totals 15 residues. Trimming left V 5 bases short and J 1 base short, with 14 bases between. CDR3: CASSPPGHQNTEAFF. The CDR3 bases are TGTGCCAGCAGTCCGCCCGGACACCAGAACACTGAAGCTTTCTTT. Full variable domain (rest looked up from reference TRBV28 and TRBJ1-1): DVKVTQSSRYLVKRTGEKVFLECVQDMDHENMFWYRQDPGLGLRLIYFSYDVKMKEKGDIPEGYSVSREKKERFSLILESASTNQTSMYLCASSPPGHQNTEAFFGQGTRLTVV.

The chain carries TRBV13 and TRBJ2-3; 7 nucleotides match TRBD2. Trimming cost V 1 base and J 2 bases; bases outside gene matches: 3. The CDR3 spans 15 residues. From germline, CDR1 is PRHDT and CDR2 FYEKMQ (reference sequence). The CDR3 sequence is CASSLEAGITDTQYF. CDR3 in DNA: TGTGCCAGCAGCTTAGAAGCGGGGATCACAGATACGCAGTATTTT. Looking up the rest from reference TRBV13 and TRBJ2-3 gives the full variable domain: AAGVIQSPRHLIKEKRETATLKCYPIPRHDTVYWYQQGPGQDPQFLISFYEKMQSDKGSIPDRFSAQQFSDYHSELNMSSLELGDSALYFCASSLEAGITDTQYFGPGTRLTVL.

The chain recombines TRBV4-2 with TRBJ2-2; TRBD2 matches 8 bases. V shed 7 bases, J shed 4 bases, and the junction held 8 bases outside the gene matches. This CDR3 region has 15 residues. Germline lookup yields CDR1 LGHNA and CDR2 YNFKEQ. Here the CDR3 DNA reads TGTGCCAGCACTCCCGGGGGGGCCGGCACCGGGGAGCTGTTTTTT. Translating it yields CASTPGGAGTGELFF.

This sequence joins TRBV7-9 and TRBJ2-2; 10 positions agree with TRBD2. Germline-derived CDR1 and CDR2 are SEHNR and FQNEAQ (reference sequence). CDR3 length equals 15 residues. After removal of 5 bases from V and 3 bases from J, the junction contained 3 bases not matched to a gene. The CDR3 DNA reads TGTGCCAGCAGCGTCGGACTAGCGGACACCGGGGAGCTGTTTTTT. It encodes CASSVGLADTGELFF. Full variable domain (missing parts from reference TRBV7-9 and TRBJ2-2): DTGVSQNPRHKITKRGQNVTFRCDPISEHNRLYWYRQTLGQGPEFLTYFQNEAQLEKSRLLSDRFSAERPKGSFSTLEIQRTEQGDSAMYLCASSVGLADTGELFFGEGSRLTVL.

As concerns this clone: The same CDR3 can be traced to other DNA sequences in this sample. V usage is TRBV5-1 and J usage is TRBJ2-5; the D is unclear. Trimming removed 0 bases from V and 5 bases from J, with 2 bases in between. In germline, CDR1 is SGHRS, CDR2 YFSETQ. The CDR3 spans 11 residues. CDR3 nucleotides: TGCGCCAGCAGCTTGGAGGAGACCCAGTACTTC. Protein sequence: CASSLEETQYF.

V usage is TRBV2 and J usage is TRBJ2-7; 9 bases align to TRBD2. V dropped 5 bases and J dropped 3; count of bases not matched to a gene: 5. CDR1 and CDR2 from the germline V gene are SNHLY and FYNNEI. This CDR3 has 14 amino acids. The CDR3 loop is CASSIAGVNYEQYF. CDR3 nucleotides: TGTGCCAGCAGTATAGCGGGAGTTAACTACGAGCAGTACTTC.

Remarks on this clone: The same CDR3 arises from other DNA sequences in this sample as well. DNA for the CDR3: TGTGCCAGCAGCCAACCTTCCGAAGAGACCCAGTACTTC. This codes for CASSQPSEETQYF. The chain employs TRBV4-2 and TRBJ2-5; D call uncertain. This CDR3 region has 13 residues. CDR1 and CDR2 (germline): LGHNA, YNFKEQ. V lost 2 bases to trimming and J lost 3 bases, with 7 bases between them.

The J gene is TRBJ2-7, the V gene TRBV6-2 or TRBV6-3; no reliable D call. This CDR3 comprises 13 residues. With 3 bases removed from V and 3 bases from J, the gap between germline ends came to 9 bases. Germline CDR1 is MNHEY and CDR2 is SVGEGT. The CDR3, as DNA: TGTGCCAGCAGTTATCCCTTCGACTACGAGCAGTACTTC. Protein sequence: CASSYPFDYEQYF.

The CDR3 DNA reads as TGTGCCAGTAGTATCGGGCAGGGGGGAGGCGAGCAGTACTTC. Encoded protein: CASSIGQGGGEQYF. The chain couples TRBV19 to TRBJ2-7; the D gene is possibly TRBD1 (7 bases). V was pared by 3 bases and J by 6 bases, with 15 bases between. CDR3 size: 14 residues. The V gene's germline CDR1 is LNHDA and CDR2 SQIVND (reference sequence).

The chain is built from TRBV27 and TRBJ2-7, with D tentatively TRBD1 (5 bases). The CDR3 covers 15 residues. The germline V gene encodes CDR1 MNHEY and CDR2 SMNVEV (reference sequence). V lost 2 bases, J lost 5 bases, and 16 bases lay in between. CDR3 sequence: CASSLVGRVNDEQYF. The CDR3 nucleotides are TGTGCCAGCAGTTTAGTGGGCAGGGTTAACGACGAGCAGTACTTC.

This sequence joins TRBV5-1 and TRBJ2-3; TRBD2 matches 8 bases. The CDR3 consists of 15 residues. The V gene end was trimmed by 7 bases and the J gene end by 2 bases; junction bases not matched to a gene: 9. CDR1 and CDR2 from the germline V gene are SGHRS and YFSETQ. The CDR3 here is CASGPGSGITDTQYF. The CDR3 nucleotides are TGCGCCAGCGGCCCGGGTAGCGGGATCACAGATACGCAGTATTTT.

The chain combines TRBV30 with TRBJ1-2; no firm D call. In germline, CDR1 is GTSNPN, CDR2 SVGIG (reference sequence). Trimming removed 0 bases from V and 8 bases from J, with 13 bases in between. The CDR3 is 13 residues long. The CDR3 DNA is TGTGCCTGGAGTGTACGGGGAACGGGAGGCTACACCTTC. Its protein is CAWSVRGTGGYTF. Together with reference TRBV30 and TRBJ1-2, the CDR3 gives the full variable domain: SQTIHQWPATLVQPVGSPLSLECTVEGTSNPNLYWYRQAAGRGLQLLFYSVGIGQISSEVPQNLSASRPQDRQFILSSKKLLLSDSGFYLCAWSVRGTGGYTFGSGTRLTVV.

The gene calls are TRBV6-5 and TRBJ1-5; no reliable D call. CDR1 is MNHEY, CDR2 SVGAGI, per germline. Between the trimmed V and J ends, which lost 5 bases and 3 bases, there was a span of 14 bases. This CDR3 has 15 amino acids. The CDR3 sequence: CASSRTVWDNQPQHF. In nucleotides, the CDR3 is TGTGCCAGCAGTAGGACGGTTTGGGACAATCAGCCCCAGCATTTT.

A word on this clone: The same CDR3 also results from other DNA sequences found in this sample. The chain links TRBV27 to TRBJ2-5; D ambiguous. The CDR3 spans 11 residues. Trimming took off 2 bases at V and 4 bases at J, with 2 bases between the two ends. The germline V gene has CDR1 MNHEY and CDR2 SMNVEV (reference sequence). The CDR3: CASSLGETQYF. The CDR3 nucleotides read TGTGCCAGCAGTTTAGGAGAGACCCAGTACTTC.

The gene calls are TRBV5-1 and TRBJ1-2; 7 bases map to TRBD1. Looked up from germline, CDR1 is SGHRS and CDR2 is YFSETQ. The CDR3 sequence is 18 residues long. The J segment lost 6 bases and the V segment lost 4 bases, leaving 21 bases of the junction unmatched. In DNA form, the CDR3 reads TGCGCCAGCAGCCCGTCCTCGACCGACAGGGTGGGGCCAAATGGCTACACCTTC. It is translated as CASSPSSTDRVGPNGYTF.

As concerns this clone: At one boundary the junction diverges from the germline segment, which might be a read error. The rearrangement links TRBV28 to TRBJ1-5; 7 bases match TRBD1. The V gene's germline CDR1 is MDHEN and CDR2 SYDVKM. The CDR3 length is 15 residues. Here the CDR3 reads CASSPGGHSNQPRHF. The CDR3 DNA reads as TGTGCCAGCAGTCCAGGGGGGCATAGCAATCAGCCCCGGCATTTT.

J is TRBJ2-3 and V is TRBV7-9, with D possibly being TRBD2 (5 bases). V shed 6 bases and J shed 3 bases, with 10 bases lying between them. CDR3 length: 13 residues. From germline, CDR1 is SEHNR and CDR2 FQNEAQ (reference sequence). The CDR3: CASRSGDTDTQYF. Here the CDR3 DNA reads TGTGCCAGCAGGTCCGGGGATACAGATACGCAGTATTTT.

On this clone itself: Within the sample, other DNA sequences also encode this same CDR3. The CDR3 here is CASSQASYEQYF. The CDR3 DNA reads as TGTGCCAGCAGCCAAGCGTCCTACGAGCAGTACTTC. The V call is TRBV14, the J call TRBJ2-7; D gene unclear. Germline CDR1 is SGHDN and CDR2 is FVKESK. The CDR3 has 12 amino acids. V was trimmed by 1 base and J by 1 base, leaving 2 bases between them.

This clone appeared once. V and J are TRBV10-1 and TRBJ1-1, with D unresolved. The CDR3 sequence is 13 residues long. The germline V gene has CDR1 WNHNN and CDR2 SYGVQD (reference sequence). Deletions cut 8 bases from V and 1 base from J, with 11 bases between. The CDR3 region is CASRRTANTEAFF. CDR3 nucleotide sequence: TGCGCCAGCCGCCGGACCGCGAACACTGAAGCTTTCTTT.

The V gene is TRBV4-1, the J gene TRBJ2-1; the D is unclear. Germline CDR1 MGHRA, CDR2 YSYEKL. The germline V and J ends were trimmed by 0 bases and 4 bases, with 10 bases remaining between them. The CDR3 is made up of 15 amino acids. This CDR3 is CASSQDTVPYNEQFF. The CDR3 nucleotides read TGCGCCAGCAGCCAAGATACGGTCCCTTACAATGAGCAGTTCTTC.

The chain has TRBV18 and TRBJ1-1, with D possibly being TRBD1 (6 bases). CDR1 is KGHSH, CDR2 LQKENI, per germline. Trimming shortened V by 5 bases and J by 10 bases, and 14 bases separated the two germline ends. This CDR3 comprises 12 residues. The CDR3 bases are TGTGCCAGCTCAACCGAGGGGGGATCAGCTTTCTTT. This translates into CASSTEGGSAFF.

The CDR3 nucleotides are TGTGCCAGCATAAGGGAGACAGGGGGAGAAGCTTTCTTT. It codes for CASIRETGGEAFF. V usage is TRBV2 and J usage is TRBJ1-1; TRBD1 matches at 9 bases. This CDR3 has 13 amino acids. The V segment lost 7 bases and the J segment 8 bases; nucleotides outside the gene matches: 8. Germline CDR1 SNHLY, CDR2 FYNNEI.